The 10 T cell receptor beta chains below come from one sample, sequenced in a study of PD-L1 blockade in urothelial cancer. Time point noted: pretreatment peripheral blood. Sequencing used immunoSEQ multiplex PCR; TCRdb keeps in-frame clones, though not all of them. This table has roughly 50,000 clones, around 88% appearing once. The source material was PBMCs, sampled around atezolizumab (anti-PD-L1) treatment. These TCRs come from a woman aged 60 to 75 with urothelial cancer.

The chain recombines TRBV11-2 with TRBJ1-4; TRBD1 might be the D (6 bases). Trimming shortened V by 5 bases and J by 3 bases, and 13 bases separated the two germline ends. The CDR3 extends over 15 amino acids. CDR1 is SGHAT and CDR2 is FQNNGV in the germline V gene. CDR3 sequence reads: CASSRGGRANEKLFF. Here the CDR3 DNA reads TGTGCCAGCAGCCGGGGGGGCAGAGCTAATGAAAAACTGTTTTTT.

This chain uses TRBV6-1 with TRBJ2-2, with D tentatively TRBD1 (5 bases). Germline V lookup: CDR1 MNHNS, CDR2 SASEGT. This CDR3 contains 14 residues. The V gene lost 8 bases and the J gene lost 4 bases, with 14 bases spanning the gap. CDR3: CASSVRALTGELFF. CDR3 in DNA: TGTGCCAGCTCGGTCAGGGCACTCACCGGGGAGCTGTTTTTT.

The chain joins TRBV25-1 to TRBJ2-4, with 8 bases lining up with TRBD1. Germline-derived CDR1 and CDR2 are MGHDK and SYGVNS. V dropped 1 base and J dropped 2; count of bases not matched to a gene: 4. This CDR3 region has 16 residues. CDR3 loop: CASSELTGVTKNIQYF. The CDR3 DNA follows: TGTGCCAGCAGTGAATTGACAGGGGTGACCAAAAACATTCAGTACTTC.

This clone showed up just a few times. V is TRBV7-9 and J is TRBJ2-7, with a tentative D call TRBD1 (5 bases). The CDR3 has 13 amino acids. Germline CDR1 SEHNR, CDR2 FQNEAQ (reference sequence). Between the trimmed V and J ends, which lost 4 bases and 3 bases, there was a span of 10 bases. CDR3 bases: TGTGCCAGCAGCTCGATCGACAGCTACGAGCAGTACTTC. It yields the protein CASSSIDSYEQYF.

The chain carries TRBV7-2 and TRBJ1-1; the D is unclear. CDR3 length: 13 amino acids. CDR1 is SGHTA, CDR2 FQGNSA, per germline. V lost 5 bases and J lost 6, with 13 bases in between. The CDR3 coding sequence is TGTGCCAGCAGCCCACTAGGTTTGGCTGAAGCTTTCTTT. As protein: CASSPLGLAEAFF.

This clone was seen a few times. The chain recombines TRBV27 with TRBJ2-3; D may be TRBD2 (6 bases). V lost 2 bases and J 0 bases, leaving 15 bases between the germline ends. The CDR3 is made up of 17 amino acids. Per germline, CDR1 MNHEY and CDR2 SMNVEV (reference sequence). The chain's CDR3 is CASSLGAWGESTDTQYF. For the CDR3, the DNA is TGTGCCAGCAGTTTAGGAGCCTGGGGGGAGAGCACAGATACGCAGTATTTT.

V gene TRBV9 combines with J gene TRBJ1-2, with TRBD1 as a possible D gene (5 bases). Germline V lookup: CDR1 SGDLS, CDR2 YYNGEE. The CDR3 extends over 14 amino acids. V lost 5 bases and J lost 3, with 14 bases in between. CDR3 region: CASSTLRGDYGYTF. CDR3 nucleotide sequence: TGTGCCAGCAGTACCCTTAGGGGTGACTATGGCTACACCTTC. Using reference TRBV9 and TRBJ1-2 for the parts outside the CDR3, the full variable domain is DSGVTQTPKHLITATGQRVTLRCSPRSGDLSVYWYQQSLDQGLQFLIQYYNGEERAKGNILERFSAQQFPDLHSELNLSSLELGDSALYFCASSTLRGDYGYTFGSGTRLTVV.

This chain's CDR3 is CASSPNSREGLFF. The CDR3 DNA follows: TGTGCCAGCAGCCCAAACAGTCGAGAGGGACTGTTTTTT. The J gene is TRBJ1-4, the V gene TRBV5-4; D is unclear. Between the trimmed V and J ends, which lost 4 bases and 13 bases, there was a span of 17 bases. The CDR3 spans 13 residues. The V gene's germline CDR1 is SGHNT and CDR2 YYREEE (reference sequence).

This chain connects TRBV10-3 to TRBJ2-2; TRBD1 matches at 8 bases. The CDR3 has 13 residues. Trimming removed 11 bases from V and 0 bases from J; junction bases left unmatched: 2. CDR1 ENHRY and CDR2 SYGVKD come from the germline V gene. CDR3 sequence (DNA): TGTGCCGTACAGGGGGCGAACACCGGGGAGCTGTTTTTT. It translates to CAVQGANTGELFF.

This chain uses TRBV5-4 with TRBJ2-3; maybe TRBD2 (5 bases). V was cut by 4 bases and J by 6 bases, with 21 bases left in between. Germline lookup yields CDR1 SGHNT and CDR2 YYREEE (reference sequence). This CDR3 has 16 residues. Here the CDR3 reads CASSRYKSGSGDTQYF. Written as DNA, the CDR3 is TGTGCCAGCAGCCGATATAAGAGCGGCAGTGGGGATACGCAGTATTTT.